These 26 T cell receptor beta chains were sequenced from one sample in a study of T cell changes during pregnancy in multiple sclerosis. Repertoires were generated with immunoSEQ multiplex PCR, while TCRdb's copy carries only in-frame clones and drops some. The top ten clones hold around 0.16% of a sample with around 52,000 clones, 92% of them seen once. The sequencing here drew on CD4+ T cells from peripheral blood mononuclear cells, taken after pregnancy. These TCRs come from a female donor in good health, enrolled as a control in a pregnancy study.

The chain carries TRBV6-1 and TRBJ1-5, with D possibly matching TRBD1 (5 bases). CDR1 is MNHNS, CDR2 SASEGT, per germline. The V gene lost 4 bases and the J gene lost 4 bases, with 11 bases spanning the gap. This CDR3 has 14 amino acids. The CDR3 DNA reads as TGTGCCAGCAGTGGCCAGGGTGGGAATCAGCCCCAGCATTTT. Translating gives CASSGQGGNQPQHF.

The V call is TRBV2, the J call TRBJ1-2; maybe TRBD1 (5 bases). The CDR3 is 12 residues long. Germline loops: CDR1 SNHLY, CDR2 FYNNEI. The V end lost 10 bases, the J end lost 4 bases, and 13 bases lay between the germline ends. The CDR3 DNA sequence: TGTGCCACGAGGGACTCAGGCTATGGCTACACCTTC. Amino acids: CATRDSGYGYTF. Full variable domain (outside the CDR3, taken from reference TRBV2 and TRBJ1-2): EPEVTQTPSHQVTQMGQEVILRCVPISNHLYFYWYRQILGQKVEFLVSFYNNEISEKSEIFDDQFSVERPDGSNFTLKIRSTKLEDSAMYFCATRDSGYGYTFGSGTRLTVV.

CDR3 amino acids: CASSLTRGTDTQYF. CDR3 in DNA: TGTGCCAGCAGCTTAACGAGAGGAACAGATACGCAGTATTTT. The V call is TRBV7-3, the J call TRBJ2-3; D is ambiguous. The CDR3 spans 14 residues. Per the germline V gene, CDR1 is SGHTA and CDR2 is FQGTGA. V lost 0 bases and J 3 bases, leaving 7 bases between the germline ends.

This rearrangement joins TRBV21-1 to TRBJ2-6; the D call TRBD1 from the table was never checked on the DNA. TRBV21-1 constitutes a pseudogene. The CDR3 loop spans 19 amino acids. The CDR3 is CASSKEGYLAGAGANVLTF. The CDR3 DNA sequence: TGTGCCAGCAGCAAAGAGGGATATCTGGCAGGGGCTGGGGCCAACGTCCTGACTTTC.

V gene TRBV7-2 combines with J gene TRBJ2-7; 8 nucleotides match TRBD1. Germline CDR1 SGHTA, CDR2 FQGNSA. J lost 2 bases, V lost 5 bases, and 11 bases had no gene match. The CDR3 consists of 16 residues. The CDR3 bases are TGTGCCAGCAGCCTGGGACCGGGACAGGTGGCCTACGAGCAGTACTTC. Translation gives CASSLGPGQVAYEQYF.

The chain uses TRBV6-5 and TRBJ2-3, with TRBD1 identical over 8 bases. The trim removed 6 bases at V and 2 bases at J, leaving 4 bases unmatched. The CDR3 runs 14 residues. From germline, CDR1 is MNHEY and CDR2 SVGAGI. The chain's CDR3 is CASRRQGNTDTQYF. The CDR3 nucleotides are TGTGCCAGCAGAAGACAGGGGAACACAGATACGCAGTATTTT.

The chain links TRBV15 to TRBJ2-1, with 13 bases lining up with TRBD2. The germline CDR1 and CDR2 sequences are LNHNV and YYDKDF (reference sequence). Unmatched junction bases numbered 8, after V lost 2 bases and J lost 4 bases. The CDR3 runs 18 residues. The CDR3 loop reads CATSRLQTSGGGYNEQFF. Here the CDR3 DNA reads TGTGCCACCAGCAGACTCCAAACTAGCGGGGGGGGTTACAATGAGCAGTTCTTC.

The chain carries TRBV5-1 and TRBJ1-2, with 9 bases that match TRBD1. Trimming at V came to 5 bases and at J to 5 bases, leaving 10 bases not matched to a gene. Germline lookup yields CDR1 SGHRS and CDR2 YFSETQ. CDR3 length: 15 residues. DNA of the CDR3: TGCGCCAGCAGTGAAAGACAGGGGGATCCATATGGCTACACCTTC. Translating gives CASSERQGDPYGYTF.

V and J are TRBV7-9 and TRBJ1-4; D remains unclear. CDR3 length: 15 residues. With 4 bases removed from V and 8 bases from J, the gap between germline ends came to 17 bases. Germline CDR1 and CDR2: SEHNR and FQNEAQ (reference sequence). This CDR3 is CASSSAVGRREKLFF. The CDR3 DNA reads as TGTGCCAGCAGCTCCGCGGTGGGGAGACGGGAAAAACTGTTTTTT. Full variable domain (outside the CDR3, taken from reference TRBV7-9 and TRBJ1-4): DTGVSQNPRHKITKRGQNVTFRCDPISEHNRLYWYRQTLGQGPEFLTYFQNEAQLEKSRLLSDRFSAERPKGSFSTLEIQRTEQGDSAMYLCASSSAVGRREKLFFGSGTQLSVL.

This chain uses TRBV9 with TRBJ2-3; D is perhaps TRBD2 (7 bases). The CDR3 contains 16 residues. Germline V gene lookup returns CDR1 SGDLS and CDR2 YYNGEE. Trimming took 3 bases from V and 4 from J, leaving 18 bases between them. The CDR3 here is CASSARGARDPDTQYF. In nucleotides, the CDR3 is TGTGCCAGCAGCGCCCGGGGGGCACGAGATCCAGATACGCAGTATTTT.

The V gene is TRBV7-2, the J gene TRBJ2-2, with 9 bases aligning to TRBD1. Germline values: CDR1 SGHTA, CDR2 FQGNSA. V shed 5 bases, J shed 6 bases, and the junction held 13 bases outside the gene matches. The CDR3 runs to 17 residues. In DNA form, the CDR3 reads TGTGCCAGCAGCGTCCGGTTCGGACAGGGGAAACCCGGGGAGCTGTTTTTT. It specifies CASSVRFGQGKPGELFF.

The V and J genes are TRBV18 and TRBJ1-1, with D possibly being TRBD1 (6 bases). Germline values: CDR1 KGHSH, CDR2 LQKENI. V was trimmed by 6 bases and J by 0 bases, leaving 17 bases between them. The CDR3 is 16 residues long. The CDR3 reads CASSQGSKGMNTEAFF. The CDR3 DNA is TGTGCCAGCTCCCAGGGGAGTAAGGGGATGAACACTGAAGCTTTCTTT.

This clone occurred once. The J gene is TRBJ1-4, the V gene TRBV10-1; 10 nucleotides match TRBD1. In germline, CDR1 is WNHNN, CDR2 SYGVQD (reference sequence). CDR3 size: 19 residues. The V and J ends lost 4 bases and 8 bases, in that order; junction bases with no gene match: 19. The CDR3 reads CASSGGTGQGTVEDEKLFF. CDR3 bases: TGCGCCAGCAGTGGTGGGACGGGACAGGGGACGGTCGAGGACGAAAAACTGTTTTTT.

The genes are TRBV2 and TRBJ2-1; TRBD2 aligns across 10 bases. V trimming: 3 bases; J trimming: 8 bases; junction bases outside the gene matches: 10. Germline CDR1 reads SNHLY; CDR2 reads FYNNEI. This CDR3 has 16 amino acids. CDR3 sequence: CASSEAAGGPRDEQFF. The CDR3 DNA follows: TGTGCCAGCAGTGAGGCAGCGGGGGGGCCTAGGGATGAGCAGTTCTTC.

This clone was counted a single time. J is TRBJ1-4 and V is TRBV4-3; 8 bases fit TRBD1. J was trimmed by 3 bases and V by 0 bases; bases with no gene match: 12. This CDR3 has 19 residues. Germline lookup yields CDR1 LGHNA and CDR2 YSLEER. This CDR3 reads CASSQDSRTGRRANEKLFF. CDR3 DNA: TGCGCCAGCAGCCAAGATTCCCGGACAGGGCGGAGGGCTAATGAAAAACTGTTTTTT.

V gene TRBV7-9 combines with J gene TRBJ1-6, with D unresolved. Per the germline V gene, CDR1 is SEHNR and CDR2 is FQNEAQ (reference sequence). This CDR3 region has 16 residues. The V end was cut by 4 bases, the J end by 0 bases, with 10 bases between. This chain's CDR3 is CASSSPGSSYNSPLHF. Written as DNA, the CDR3 is TGTGCCAGCAGCTCGCCCGGGTCCTCCTATAATTCACCCCTCCACTTT.

This chain joins TRBV9 and TRBJ2-1, with TRBD1 identical over 9 bases. This CDR3 has 15 residues. The germline gives CDR1 SGDLS, CDR2 YYNGEE. Trimming cost V 3 bases and J 5 bases; bases outside gene matches: 6. CDR3 DNA sequence: TGTGCCAGCAGCGACCGGACAGGGGCACACAATGAGCAGTTCTTC. Amino acid sequence: CASSDRTGAHNEQFF.

This chain joins TRBV30 and TRBJ1-5, with TRBD1 matching over 11 bases. With V trimmed by 3 bases and J by 6 bases, 7 bases remained unmatched. CDR3 length equals 15 residues. Germline lookup yields CDR1 GTSNPN and CDR2 SVGIG (reference sequence). DNA for the CDR3: TGTGCCTGGAGCGGACAGGGGGCCTCACGTCAGCCCCAGCATTTT. Protein product: CAWSGQGASRQPQHF.

This rearrangement joins TRBV7-9 to TRBJ1-4, with 10 bases identical to TRBD1. This CDR3 region has 15 residues. CDR1 SEHNR and CDR2 FQNEAQ come from the germline V gene (reference sequence). V was pared by 5 bases and J by 8 bases, with 8 bases of the junction left unmatched. This CDR3 reads CASSPGDRGREKLFF. The DNA of the CDR3 is TGTGCCAGCAGCCCCGGGGACAGGGGACGAGAAAAACTGTTTTTT.

This chain links TRBV5-1 with TRBJ2-7, with 9 nucleotides matching TRBD1. V was pared by 0 bases and J by 3 bases, with 7 bases of the junction left unmatched. This CDR3 is 16 amino acids long. The germline V gene has CDR1 SGHRS and CDR2 YFSETQ. The CDR3 sequence: CASSLGTGEVVYEQYF. In nucleotides, the CDR3 is TGCGCCAGCAGCTTGGGGACAGGGGAAGTGGTCTACGAGCAGTACTTC.

The chain recombines TRBV9 with TRBJ2-2, with a weak D call TRBD2 (7 bases). The CDR3 consists of 16 residues. V lost 4 bases and J 4 bases, leaving 17 bases between the germline ends. The germline V gene has CDR1 SGDLS and CDR2 YYNGEE. In DNA, the CDR3 is TGTGCCAGCAGCCTACTCGGGGGGCCGGGCACCGGGGAGCTGTTTTTT. Amino acids: CASSLLGGPGTGELFF.

The chain is built from TRBV28 and TRBJ1-5; TRBD1 might be the D (5 bases). The V end was cut by 3 bases, the J end by 7 bases, with 16 bases between. The CDR3 loop spans 15 amino acids. Germline V gives CDR1 MDHEN, CDR2 SYDVKM. The CDR3 region has the DNA TGTGCCAGCAGTTTTTTGGAGGGGCGTTGGCAGCCCCAGCATTTT. As protein: CASSFLEGRWQPQHF.

This chain joins TRBV7-2 and TRBJ1-3, with 7 positions matching TRBD1. Germline V gene lookup returns CDR1 SGHTA and CDR2 FQGNSA. This CDR3 spans 15 amino acids. J gave up 0 bases and V 6 bases, and 5 bases lay outside the gene matches. The CDR3 protein is CASSKGGFSGNTIYF. DNA for the CDR3: TGTGCCAGCAGTAAAGGGGGCTTCTCTGGAAACACCATATATTTT.

About this clone itself: One junction end disagrees with the germline gene, perhaps due to a read error. The chain combines TRBV4-2 with TRBJ2-1, with 9 positions matching TRBD2. This CDR3 is 14 amino acids long. Germline V gene sequence: CDR1 LGHNA, CDR2 YNFKEQ. The CDR3 reads CATSGLAGNNEQFF. The CDR3 DNA is TGTGCCACCAGCGGGCTAGCGGGGAACAATGAGCAGTTCTTC.

The gene calls are TRBV5-1 and TRBJ1-3; D unclear. The CDR3 is 13 residues long. The germline CDR1 and CDR2 sequences are SGHRS and YFSETQ. V lost 3 bases to trimming and J lost 5 bases, with 9 bases between them. CDR3 in amino acids: CASSSTERNTIYF. Written as DNA, the CDR3 is TGCGCCAGCAGCTCCACTGAGCGAAACACCATATATTTT.

In this sample, this clone turned up once. The chain couples TRBV7-2 to TRBJ1-3; D is undetermined. Germline values: CDR1 SGHTA, CDR2 FQGNSA. The length of the CDR3 is 12 residues. Trimming removed 5 bases at V and 9 bases at J, with 11 bases between. CDR3 loop: CASSPFAGTIYF. The CDR3 DNA follows: TGTGCCAGCAGCCCGTTTGCGGGCACCATATATTTT.